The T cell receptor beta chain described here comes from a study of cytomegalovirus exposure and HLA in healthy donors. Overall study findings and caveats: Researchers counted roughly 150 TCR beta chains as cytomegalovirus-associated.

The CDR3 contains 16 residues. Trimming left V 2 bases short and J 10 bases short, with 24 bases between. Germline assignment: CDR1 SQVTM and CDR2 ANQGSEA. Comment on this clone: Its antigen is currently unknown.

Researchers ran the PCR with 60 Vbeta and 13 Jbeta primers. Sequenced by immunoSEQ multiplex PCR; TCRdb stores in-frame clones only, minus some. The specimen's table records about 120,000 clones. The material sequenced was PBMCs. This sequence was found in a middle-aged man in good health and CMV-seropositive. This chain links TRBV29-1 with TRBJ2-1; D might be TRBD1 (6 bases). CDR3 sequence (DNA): TGCAGCGTTGAATCTCCCGGGACAAGGGGGACACGGGAGCAGTTCTTC. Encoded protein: CSVESPGTRGTREQFF.